This is a list of T cell receptor beta chains from one sample in a study of regulatory T cells in long-lasting Graves disease. MiXCR, applied by TCRdb to the multiplex PCR reads, yields one record per CDR3 protein. The sample gives 350,000 to 550,000 distinct CDR3 sequences, 13% to 15% of which show up once; roughly a sixth is in the top ten. The sample was also reused in another study, on T cells in Graves' hyperthyroidism and ophthalmopathy.

The material was peripheral blood mononuclear cells (PBMCs), obtained at new diagnosis, from a patient treated with antithyroid drugs. The receptors derive from a woman aged 50 to 60 with Graves disease. The CDR3 runs from the conserved cysteine through the conserved F or W. A D gene is named only where the DNA matches it firmly. Clone size is shown for a subset of rows, as once, few, many or a class of expanded clone.

size | J | V | D | DNA | CDR3
many | TRBJ2-5 | TRBV2 | TRBD1 | TGTGCCAGCAGTGAATGGACAGGGTCGTGGACCCAGTACTTC | CASSEWTGSWTQYF
many | TRBJ2-1 | TRBV7-9 | - | TGTGCCAGCAGCCAGCAGAATGAGCAGTTCTTC | CASSQQNEQFF
- | TRBJ2-7 | TRBV10-1 | TRBD1 | TGCGCCAACTACAGGGGGCCGAGCGAGCAGTACTTC | CANYRGPSEQYF
- | TRBJ2-1 | TRBV7-7 | - | TGTGCCAGCAGCAGCGGGCATGGCAATGAGCAGTTCTTC | CASSSGHGNEQFF
- | TRBJ1-3 | TRBV6-2/TRBV6-3 | - | TGTGCCACTTCGGACAGTTACTCTGGAAACACCATATATTTT | CATSDSYSGNTIYF
- | TRBJ1-3 | TRBV28 | - | TGTGCCAGCAGTTGGGACTTACGCTCTGGAAACACCATATATTTT | CASSWDLRSGNTIYF
many | TRBJ2-1 | TRBV7-2 | TRBD2 | TGTGCCAGCAGCTTAAGGGAGGGAGACTGGGGGTCCAATGAGCAGTTCTTC | CASSLREGDWGSNEQFF
many | TRBJ2-3 | TRBV27 | - | TGTGCCAGTCGAATGGCATCGAGCACAGATACGCAGTATTTT | CASRMASSTDTQYF
many | TRBJ2-6 | TRBV11-2 | - | TGTGCCAGCAGCGTTAACAGGTTCTCTGGGGCCAACGTCCTGACTTTC | CASSVNRFSGANVLTF
many | TRBJ2-2 | TRBV7-9 | - | TGTGCCAGCAGCTTTCGGGAGCTGTTTTTT | CASSFRELFF
once | TRBJ2-7 | TRBV19 | - | TGTGCCAGTAGTATCGAGGGGAGGAACGAGCAGTACTTC | CASSIEGRNEQYF
many | TRBJ2-7 | TRBV11-2 | TRBD2 | TGTGCCAGCAGCTTTCCGGGACTAGCGGCCTCCGAGCAGTACTTC | CASSFPGLAASEQYF
many | TRBJ2-1 | TRBV28 | TRBD1 | TGTGCCAGCAGTTTGGAGACAGGGGATTGGTATGAGCAGTTCTTC | CASSLETGDWYEQFF
few | TRBJ2-1 | TRBV20-1 | TRBD2 | TGCAGTGCTAGAGGACGGCTAGCGGGCGATGGGAGCTACAATGAGCAGTTCTTC | CSARGRLAGDGSYNEQFF
many | TRBJ2-7 | TRBV20-1 | - | TGCAGTGCTAAATGGACGGTCCAGGGTCTCTACGAGCAGTACTTC | CSAKWTVQGLYEQYF
few | TRBJ2-5 | TRBV6-5 | - | TGTGCCAGCAGTTACCCCGAGGGAAAAGAGACCCAGTACTTC | CASSYPEGKETQYF
few | TRBJ2-2 | TRBV29-1 | - | TGCAGCGTTGGTTGGTTTCCCGGGGAGCTGTTTTTT | CSVGWFPGELFF
many | TRBJ2-7 | TRBV7-8 | TRBD1 | TGTGCCAGCAGCTTAGGTTGGACAGGGGCTGTCTACGAGCAGTACTTC | CASSLGWTGAVYEQYF
many | TRBJ2-2 | TRBV6-5 | - | TGTGCCAGCAGTTATCTTGGGTACGGAACCAACACCGGGGAGCTGTTTTTT | CASSYLGYGTNTGELFF
- | TRBJ1-1 | TRBV6-1 | - | TGTGCCAGCAGCCCTCCTGGGGGGCGGGTTGAAGCTTTCTTT | CASSPPGGRVEAFF
- | TRBJ1-1 | TRBV7-9 | - | TGTGCCAGCAGCTTAGTTGCAGGGGCCGTTGAAGCTTTCTTT | CASSLVAGAVEAFF
many | TRBJ1-2 | TRBV11-2 | - | TGTGCCAGCAGCCCCGGGGACACAATTAACTATGGCTACACCTTC | CASSPGDTINYGYTF
many | TRBJ2-3 | TRBV24-1 | - | TGTGCCACCAGTGACCCCCCAACAGGAACAGATACGCAGTATTTT | CATSDPPTGTDTQYF
many | TRBJ2-1 | TRBV28 | TRBD2 | TGTGCCAGCAGTCCTGGACTAGCGGGAGTGTCTAATGAGCAGTTCTTC | CASSPGLAGVSNEQFF
- | TRBJ2-1 | TRBV20-1 | - | TGCAGTGCTTCGAGGGGGTGGCAGTTCTTC | CSASRGWQFF
many | TRBJ1-1 | TRBV6-2/TRBV6-3 | TRBD1 | TGTGCCAGCAGTGGATCCGGGACAGTTGAATATGAAGCTTTCTTT | CASSGSGTVEYEAFF
once | TRBJ2-5 | TRBV3-1 | - | TGTGCAAGCGCTCTTCGGGGGCAAGAGACCCAGTACTTC | CASALRGQETQYF
- | TRBJ2-5 | TRBV6-1 | - | TGTGCCAGCAGTACAGGGTTTGAAGAGACCCAGTACTTC | CASSTGFEETQYF
many | TRBJ2-7 | TRBV2 | - | TGTGCCACCCAGACCCGGAACTCCTACGAGCAGTACTTC | CATQTRNSYEQYF
- | TRBJ2-2 | TRBV28 | TRBD1 | TGTGCCAGCAGTACCGGACAGGGGATTCCCGGGGAGCTGTTTTTT | CASSTGQGIPGELFF
many | TRBJ2-7 | TRBV2 | - | TGTGCCAGCAGTGAGGGTCCGTGGGAGGAGCAGTACTTC | CASSEGPWEEQYF
few | TRBJ1-3 | TRBV5-5 | - | TGTGCCAGCAGCTTGGTCGTGGACACTGGAAACACCATATATTTT | CASSLVVDTGNTIYF
- | TRBJ2-2 | TRBV28 | TRBD1 | TGTGCCAGCAAATCGGGACAGGTGGGCGGGGAGCTGTTTTTT | CASKSGQVGGELFF
many | TRBJ1-2 | TRBV29-1 | TRBD1 | TGCAGCGTTGCCTTTCCGGGACAGCGATTCTATGGCTACACCTTC | CSVAFPGQRFYGYTF
- | TRBJ2-1 | TRBV3-1 | TRBD2 | TGTGCCAGCAGCTCTCGGGAGGGTGGAGAGCAGTTCTTC | CASSSREGGEQFF
many | TRBJ1-5 | TRBV2 | - | TGTGCCAGCAGTCCGTCCCATTGGGGCAATCAGCCCCAGCATTTT | CASSPSHWGNQPQHF
many | TRBJ2-7 | TRBV28 | TRBD1 | TGTGCCAGCAACTCCGGGACAGGGATCTACGAGCAGTACTTC | CASNSGTGIYEQYF
- | TRBJ2-7 | TRBV20-1 | TRBD2 | TGCAGTGCTTGGGGACTAGCGGAAAATTACGAGCAGTACTTC | CSAWGLAENYEQYF
- | TRBJ2-3 | TRBV6-9 | - | TGCGCCAGCAGTGAGTCGATAAGGTTCACAGATACGCAGTATTTT | CASSESIRFTDTQYF
- | TRBJ2-3 | TRBV5-1 | - | TGCGCCAGCAGCACGGCCCTCCGAGGGGATACGCAGTATTTT | CASSTALRGDTQYF
many | TRBJ1-4 | TRBV2 | - | TGTGCCAGCAGTTCTAGGATGGCTAATGAAAAACTGTTTTTT | CASSSRMANEKLFF
- | TRBJ2-7 | TRBV20-1 | - | TGCAGTGCTGGAGGAGGGGGATCTCTAGACGAGCAGTGCTTC | CSAGGGGSLDEQCF
few | TRBJ2-7 | TRBV5-1 | TRBD2 | TGCGCCAGCAGCAGGGGACTAGCGGGAGGCGCCTACGAGCAGTACTTC | CASSRGLAGGAYEQYF
few | TRBJ1-2 | TRBV30 | - | TGTGCCTGGAGTCGAGGACAGTCTAACTATGGCTACACCTTC | CAWSRGQSNYGYTF
many | TRBJ1-1 | TRBV20-1 | - | TGCAGTGCGCCGGGACACCGAAACACTGAAGCTTTCTTT | CSAPGHRNTEAFF
many | TRBJ2-1 | TRBV5-1 | - | TGCGCCAGCAGCTCGAGGGGCATATACAATGAGCAGTTCTTC | CASSSRGIYNEQFF
few | TRBJ1-6 | TRBV3-1 | - | TGTGCCAGCAGCTTAACTGGGCGGGGTCTTTCACCCCTCCACTTT | CASSLTGRGLSPLHF
many | TRBJ2-5 | TRBV30 | - | TGTGCCTGGAGTGACAAATCAAAACAAGAGACCCAGTACTTC | CAWSDKSKQETQYF
many | TRBJ2-5 | TRBV27 | - | TGTGCCAGCAGTTCCGGAGGGCCTGACAGGGACCCTGGGGAGACCCAGTACTTC | CASSSGGPDRDPGETQYF
few | TRBJ2-3 | TRBV19 | TRBD2 | TGTGCCAGTAGTAAGACAGCGGGACCTTCCACAGATACGCAGTATTTT | CASSKTAGPSTDTQYF
few | TRBJ2-7 | TRBV30 | TRBD1 | TGTGCCTGGAGTACGGGACAGGGCGACTACGAGCAGTACTTC | CAWSTGQGDYEQYF
many | TRBJ1-5 | TRBV2 | - | TGTGCCAGCAGATCGGACAGCAATCAGCCCCAGCATTTT | CASRSDSNQPQHF
many | TRBJ2-2 | TRBV7-3 | - | TGTGCCAGCACCCCGGCCAGCGCGAACACCGGGGAGCTGTTTTTT | CASTPASANTGELFF
- | TRBJ2-5 | TRBV7-2 | - | TGTGCCAGCAGTCGGTACCAAGGGACCCAGTACTTC | CASSRYQGTQYF
many | TRBJ2-7 | TRBV7-6 | - | TGTGCCAGCAGCTTAGGGGAGGAAGGCGAGCAGTACTTC | CASSLGEEGEQYF
many | TRBJ2-1 | TRBV12-3/TRBV12-4 | TRBD2 | TGTGCCAGCAGTCCCGTGGGGACTAGCCTTGGGTGGGGGGGCAATGAGCAGTTCTTC | CASSPVGTSLGWGGNEQFF
many | TRBJ2-7 | TRBV20-1 | - | TGCAGTGCTTTCGGACTGCATAGGGGGTACGAGCAGTACTTC | CSAFGLHRGYEQYF
many | TRBJ2-7 | TRBV2 | - | TGTGCCACCAATGGGGGGTTTTACGAGCAGTACTTC | CATNGGFYEQYF
few | TRBJ2-5 | TRBV27 | - | TGTGCCAGCAGAAGGACACTAAAAGAGACCCAGTACTTC | CASRRTLKETQYF